The clone carrying this T cell receptor beta chain was counted once. Profiled with immunoSEQ multiplex PCR; TCRdb holds only in-frame clones, not every one. In the table there are some 230,000 clones, roughly 79% of which are singletons. The data belong to a study of blood T cell repertoires in COVID-19. The sequenced sample was PBMCs or T cells enriched from blood (not recorded which). This sequence originates from a man aged 35-49 years who had recovered from COVID-19.

The chain's CDR3 is CASSPWEGSSGANVLTF. CDR3 in DNA: TGTGCCAGCAGCCCCTGGGAGGGCAGCTCTGGGGCCAACGTCCTGACTTTC. The chain is built from TRBV7-6 and TRBJ2-6; 7 nucleotides line up with TRBD2. The J segment lost 0 bases and the V segment lost 5 bases, leaving 7 bases of the junction unmatched. The V gene's germline CDR1 is SGHVS and CDR2 FNYEAQ. CDR3 length: 17 residues.